The 19 T cell receptor beta chains below all came from one sample that was sequenced in a study of read filtering for tumor transcriptome and immune sequencing. Molecular barcoded adaptors covering alpha/delta and beta/gamma chains were used on about 390 ng RNA. Using its own MiXCR run on the reads, TCRdb lists one record per CDR3 protein. Of about 19,000 distinct CDR3 sequences listed, approximately 24% are singletons. The specimen was a population of CD138-negative cells sorted from bone marrow. The receptors come from a donor over 35 with multiple myeloma.

The V and J genes are TRBV4-3 and TRBJ2-3; 10 bases agree with TRBD2. This CDR3 has 16 residues. From germline, CDR1 is LGHNA and CDR2 YSLEER. J was trimmed by 4 bases and V by 0 bases; bases with no gene match: 4. In DNA, the CDR3 is TGCGCCAGCAGCCAAGATCCTAGCGGGAGCCCAGATACGCAGTATTTT. Its translation is CASSQDPSGSPDTQYF.

Concerning this clonotype: A read error may be the cause here, since a much bigger clone is one base away. The chain recombines TRBV20-1 with TRBJ1-1; perhaps TRBD1 as D (6 bases). CDR1 DFQATT and CDR2 SNEGSKA come from the germline V gene (reference sequence). The CDR3 is made up of 16 amino acids. In DNA, the CDR3 is TGCAGTGCTGTTGACAAAGCGCTTCTGTGGGACACTGAAGCTTCCTTT. Translated: CSAVDKALLWDTEASF.

The count of this clonotype is one. The rearrangement links TRBV20-1 to TRBJ1-2, with TRBD1 identical over 7 bases. This CDR3 comprises 12 residues. The germline CDR1 and CDR2 sequences are DFQATT and SNEGSKA (reference sequence). Germline trimming cut 5 bases from V and 3 bases from J; bases unmatched to any gene: 3. CDR3 coding DNA: TGCAGTGCTGGACAGGAAGACTATGGCTACACCTTC. Its protein product is CSAGQEDYGYTF.

This clonotype was seen only a few times. The rearrangement uses TRBV28 and TRBJ2-7; TRBD1 agrees at 10 bases. After removal of 6 bases from V and 3 bases from J, the junction contained 8 bases not matched to a gene. The CDR3 has 15 residues. Per germline, CDR1 MDHEN and CDR2 SYDVKM. DNA of the CDR3: TGTGCCAGCAGATCGCTCCGGACAGGGGGCTACGAGCAGTACTTC. As protein: CASRSLRTGGYEQYF.

The rearrangement joins TRBV4-1 to TRBJ2-5, with TRBD2 matching over 12 bases. V was clipped by 3 bases and J by 3 bases; unmatched bases: 5. The CDR3 totals 16 residues. Germline values: CDR1 MGHRA, CDR2 YSYEKL. The DNA for the CDR3 is TGCGCCAGCAGCCACTTACTAGCGGGAGGCGAAGAGACCCAGTACTTC. The encoded protein is CASSHLLAGGEETQYF.

In the case of this clonotype: This CDR3 is missing its conserved last phenylalanine or tryptophan, likely due to a read error. No DNA is shown, since the ends of the CDR3 on it are uncertain; the CDR3 is the one TCRdb lists. The chain uses TRBV9 and TRBJ2-1; the table's D call, TRBD2, was not checked against the DNA. The length of the CDR3 is 15 amino acids, counting both ends. CDR1 and CDR2 from the germline V gene are SGDLS and YYNGEE. The CDR3 sequence is CASSPGLANYNEPLL.

This clonotype has at least ten counts. The junction departs from germline at one end; a sequencing error may be responsible. The chain recombines TRBV29-1 with TRBJ1-5; possible D gene TRBD1, 5 bases. The CDR3 covers 13 residues. Germline CDR1 reads SQVTM; CDR2 reads ANQGSEA. The CDR3 spells CSVGGGSHQPQHF. DNA for the CDR3: TGCAGCGTTGGGGGGGGTAGCCATCAGCCCCAGCATTTT.

This clonotype was counted many times. The chain combines TRBV5-1 with TRBJ1-4; D gene unclear. This CDR3 is built from 16 residues. V lost 0 bases and J 4 bases, leaving 13 bases between the germline ends. The germline gives CDR1 SGHRS, CDR2 YFSETQ. CDR3 DNA: TGCGCCAGCAGCTTGGCCGTGGCGGCTGGTAATGAAAAACTGTTTTTT. It codes for CASSLAVAAGNEKLFF. Combining the CDR3 with reference TRBV5-1 and TRBJ1-4 gives the whole variable domain KAGVTQTPRYLIKTRGQQVTLSCSPISGHRSVSWYQQTPGQGLQFLFEYFSETQRNKGNFPGRFSGRQFSNSRSEMNVSTLELGDSALYLCASSLAVAAGNEKLFFGSGTQLSVL.

Turning to this clonotype: Given a much more abundant clone one base away, this may be a read error. The chain couples TRBV7-9 to TRBJ2-7; D might be TRBD2 (6 bases). Germline V gene data show CDR1 as SEHNR and CDR2 as FQNEAQ (reference sequence). CDR3 length: 14 amino acids. The CDR3 region is CSSSFEFGGYEQYF. CDR3 sequence (DNA): TGTTCCAGCAGCTTTGAGTTCGGGGGATACGAGCAGTACTTC.

The gene calls are TRBV11-1 and TRBJ2-7; D not resolved. The J call may be faulty, since TRBJ2-1 better matches the DNA end. The germline CDR1 and CDR2 sequences are SGHAT and FQDESV (reference sequence). The CDR3 spans 13 residues. The CDR3 loop is CASSLGQTYEQFF. CDR3 nucleotides: TGTGCCAGCAGCTTGGGCCAAACCTACGAGCAGTTCTTC.

V gene TRBV2 combines with J gene TRBJ2-3; no reliable D call. The V gene's germline CDR1 is SNHLY and CDR2 FYNNEI. The CDR3 totals 10 residues. V lost 1 base to trimming and J lost 11 bases, with 4 bases between them. The CDR3 reads CASSEVRQYF. In DNA, the CDR3 is TGTGCCAGCAGTGAAGTAAGGCAGTATTTT.

V usage is TRBV4-2 and J usage is TRBJ2-4; the D gene is possibly TRBD1 (6 bases). V was trimmed by 0 bases and J by 5 bases, leaving 26 bases between them. Germline lookup yields CDR1 LGHNA and CDR2 YNFKEQ. This CDR3 has 20 residues. CDR3 sequence: CASSQDRVRGLGASENIQYF. The DNA for the CDR3 is TGTGCCAGCAGCCAAGATCGAGTCAGGGGTCTGGGGGCGTCCGAAAACATTCAGTACTTC.

This clonotype was seen a few times. The chain couples TRBV7-9 to TRBJ2-1; no clear D. Trimming left V 6 bases short and J 4 bases short, with 19 bases between. CDR1 is SEHNR, CDR2 FQNEAQ, per germline (reference sequence). The CDR3 extends over 16 amino acids. As DNA, the CDR3 is TGTGCCAGCAGTTCCTTCGACGGCGAGCATTACAATGAGCAGTTCTTC. Protein sequence: CASSSFDGEHYNEQFF.

This clonotype was counted ten times or more. The chain employs TRBV12-3 or TRBV12-4 and TRBJ2-1; D gene ambiguous. The CDR3 has 13 residues. V was trimmed by 8 bases and J by 6 bases, leaving 14 bases between them. This chain's CDR3 is CASALQVFNEQFF. The CDR3 DNA is TGTGCCAGCGCCCTTCAGGTTTTCAATGAGCAGTTCTTC.

The sample holds a few counts of this clonotype. The chain is built from TRBV28 and TRBJ2-3; TRBD1 is a possible D gene (6 bases). The CDR3 length is 16 residues. Trimming removed 4 bases at V and 2 bases at J, with 16 bases between. CDR1 is MDHEN, CDR2 SYDVKM, per germline. The CDR3 sequence is CASSSLRDTNTDTQYF. The CDR3 nucleotides are TGTGCCAGCAGTTCCCTAAGGGACACAAACACAGATACGCAGTATTTT.

The gene calls are TRBV12-3 or TRBV12-4 and TRBJ2-1; perhaps TRBD2 as D (6 bases). This CDR3 is 14 amino acids long. Deletions cut 11 bases from V and 9 bases from J, with 23 bases between. CDR3 in amino acids: CARRVFGGRSEQFF. The CDR3 nucleotides read TGTGCCCGCCGGGTATTTGGGGGGAGAAGTGAGCAGTTCTTC.

This clonotype was counted a few times. The CDR3 protein is CASGPGQAPSGANVLTF. The CDR3 coding sequence is TGTGCCAGCGGTCCGGGACAAGCACCCTCTGGGGCCAACGTCCTGACTTTC. The chain has TRBV19 and TRBJ2-6; possible D gene TRBD1, 6 bases. CDR1 LNHDA and CDR2 SQIVND come from the germline V gene (reference sequence). The CDR3 length is 17 residues. V was clipped by 9 bases and J by 0 bases, with 18 bases between them.

The chain carries TRBV5-1 and TRBJ2-1; D is uncertain. The V and J ends lost 0 bases and 9 bases respectively, with 10 bases between them. This CDR3 has 13 amino acids. Germline loops: CDR1 SGHRS, CDR2 YFSETQ. CDR3 sequence (DNA): TGCGCCAGCAGCTTGGAAGGTCTCGGTGAGCAGTTCTTC. It encodes CASSLEGLGEQFF. Drawing the rest from reference TRBV5-1 and TRBJ2-1, the complete variable domain is KAGVTQTPRYLIKTRGQQVTLSCSPISGHRSVSWYQQTPGQGLQFLFEYFSETQRNKGNFPGRFSGRQFSNSRSEMNVSTLELGDSALYLCASSLEGLGEQFFGPGTRLTVL.

In its sample, this clonotype was seen many times. The genes are TRBV9 and TRBJ2-7; D is undetermined. In germline, CDR1 is SGDLS, CDR2 YYNGEE. The CDR3 length is 13 residues. Deletions cut 4 bases from V and 2 bases from J, with 10 bases between. CDR3 loop: CASSIDPAYEQYF. In DNA, the CDR3 is TGTGCCAGCAGCATAGACCCCGCCTACGAGCAGTACTTC.